What follows are 27 T cell receptor beta chains derived from one specimen sequenced in a study of shared T cell receptors in the human thymus. Sequencing used immunoSEQ multiplex PCR; TCRdb keeps in-frame clones, though not all of them. The profile shows hundreds of thousands of clones, 95% of them singletons. Sequenced material: thymocytes. All receptors come from a human donor.

The CDR3 coding sequence is TGTGCCAGCAGTGAAGCGGGATTACCCGGGCCAAACACAGATACGCAGTATTTT. Translated, it gives CASSEAGLPGPNTDTQYF. The gene calls are TRBV2 and TRBJ2-3, with D unclear. The CDR3 totals 18 residues. Per the germline V gene, CDR1 is SNHLY and CDR2 is FYNNEI. V was cut by 0 bases and J by 2 bases, with 18 bases left in between.

The chain has TRBV5-1 and TRBJ2-2; 9 nucleotides match TRBD2. V lost 1 base to trimming and J lost 5 bases; unmatched junction nucleotides: 9. This CDR3 is 17 amino acids long. Germline CDR1 reads SGHRS; CDR2 reads YFSETQ. The DNA of the CDR3 is TGCGCCAGCAGCTTGTGCTGTAAGCGGGGGGCTACCGGGGAGCTGTTTTTT. It encodes CASSLCCKRGATGELFF. Based on the CDR3 plus reference TRBV5-1 and TRBJ2-2, the full variable domain is KAGVTQTPRYLIKTRGQQVTLSCSPISGHRSVSWYQQTPGQGLQFLFEYFSETQRNKGNFPGRFSGRQFSNSRSEMNVSTLELGDSALYLCASSLCCKRGATGELFFGEGSRLTVL.

The chain has TRBV28 and TRBJ1-1; D is ambiguous. Germline-derived CDR1 and CDR2 are MDHEN and SYDVKM. CDR3 length: 13 amino acids. CDR3 loop: CAWRAVMNTEAFF. The CDR3 DNA sequence: TGTGCGTGGCGGGCGGTAATGAACACTGAAGCTTTCTTT.

The chain couples TRBV25-1 to TRBJ2-2; possible D gene TRBD2, 5 bases. There are 15 residues in the CDR3. Germline V gene sequence: CDR1 MGHDK, CDR2 SYGVNS. Trimming stripped 4 bases from V and 4 bases from J, with 13 bases between. In nucleotides, the CDR3 is TGTGCCAGCAGTGTCTGGGAACGGGGCACCGGGGAGCTGTTTTTT. Translating it yields CASSVWERGTGELFF.

The V gene is TRBV20-1, the J gene TRBJ2-1; D ambiguous. Germline V lookup: CDR1 DFQATT, CDR2 SNEGSKA (reference sequence). Trimming cost V 6 bases and J 16 bases, with 19 bases left between them. This CDR3 is built from 11 residues. CDR3 nucleotide sequence: TGCAGTGCCCGTGAACAGCCAGAAAGCTTCTTC. Translating it yields CSAREQPESFF.

V usage is TRBV10-3 and J usage is TRBJ2-7; 8 bases fit TRBD1. With V trimmed by 10 bases and J by 2 bases, 10 bases remained unmatched. Germline V lookup: CDR1 ENHRY, CDR2 SYGVKD. This CDR3 spans 14 amino acids. CDR3 DNA: TGTGCCACCAATCGGACAGGGAGGACCTACGAGCAGTACTTC. This encodes CATNRTGRTYEQYF.

The chain recombines TRBV19 with TRBJ2-1; weak D call: TRBD2 (5 bases). V dropped 3 bases and J dropped 2 bases, with 8 bases sitting between them. Germline V gene data show CDR1 as LNHDA and CDR2 as SQIVND (reference sequence). The length of the CDR3 is 14 residues. CDR3 residues: CASSMRVAYNEQFF. DNA of the CDR3: TGTGCCAGTAGTATGAGGGTTGCCTACAATGAGCAGTTCTTC.

V gene TRBV6-5 combines with J gene TRBJ1-1; 10 nucleotides match TRBD1. Germline V CDR1 and CDR2: MNHEY, SVGAGI. V was pared by 4 bases and J by 6 bases, with 5 bases of the junction left unmatched. The CDR3 consists of 14 residues. The CDR3 loop reads CASSWTGGLSEAFF. The CDR3 DNA is TGTGCCAGCAGTTGGACAGGGGGTCTGTCTGAAGCTTTCTTT.

V and J are TRBV30 and TRBJ2-7, with 7 bases lining up with TRBD1. The V gene's germline CDR1 is GTSNPN and CDR2 SVGIG (reference sequence). The CDR3 consists of 16 residues. The ends lost 1 base at V and 2 bases at J; junction bases unmatched: 11. CDR3 protein: CAWSEIPTGVTYEQYF. The DNA for the CDR3 is TGTGCCTGGAGTGAAATACCTACAGGGGTCACCTACGAGCAGTACTTC.

The genes are TRBV5-8 and TRBJ2-2; TRBD2 aligns across 11 bases. Looked up from germline, CDR1 is SGHTS and CDR2 is YDEGEE. The CDR3 is 16 residues long. J lost 3 bases, V lost 4 bases, and 5 bases had no gene match. The CDR3 sequence is CASSGGLAEYTGELFF. DNA of the CDR3: TGTGCCAGCAGCGGGGGACTAGCGGAGTACACCGGGGAGCTGTTTTTT.

The rearrangement links TRBV5-1 to TRBJ2-2; 9 nucleotides align to TRBD2. CDR3 length: 17 amino acids. The germline CDR1 and CDR2 sequences are SGHRS and YFSETQ. V trimming: 1 base; J trimming: 1 base; junction bases outside the gene matches: 5. In DNA form, the CDR3 reads TGCGCCAGCAGCTTGCCTAGCGGGAAAGAGAACACCGGGGAGCTGTTTTTT. Its protein is CASSLPSGKENTGELFF.

The J gene is TRBJ1-5, the V gene TRBV11-2; 10 nucleotides agree with TRBD1. Germline CDR1 reads SGHAT; CDR2 reads FQNNGV. The CDR3 is 18 amino acids. The V and J ends lost 5 bases and 2 bases, in that order; junction bases with no gene match: 12. CDR3 residues: CASSPGQGEPVGNQPQHF. Here the CDR3 DNA reads TGTGCCAGCAGCCCCGGACAGGGGGAGCCCGTTGGCAATCAGCCCCAGCATTTT.

This clone was recorded only once. The V gene is TRBV18, the J gene TRBJ1-3; 10 nucleotides align to TRBD1. Trimming cost V 2 bases and J 4 bases; bases outside gene matches: 5. In germline, CDR1 is KGHSH, CDR2 LQKENI. CDR3 length: 16 amino acids. CDR3 coding DNA: TGTGCCAGCTCACCATGGGGACAGGGGCTAGGAAACACCATATATTTT. Encoded protein: CASSPWGQGLGNTIYF. The variable domain in full, completed from reference TRBV18 and TRBJ1-3, reads NAGVMQNPRHLVRRRGQEARLRCSPMKGHSHVYWYRQLPEEGLKFMVYLQKENIIDESGMPKERFSAEFPKEGPSILRIQQVVRGDSAAYFCASSPWGQGLGNTIYFGEGSWLTVV.

The chain links TRBV15 to TRBJ1-5, with 9 positions matching TRBD1. Per germline, CDR1 LNHNV and CDR2 YYDKDF (reference sequence). V gave up 1 base and J gave up 6 bases; unmatched junction bases: 4. The CDR3 consists of 15 residues. The CDR3 sequence is CATSRARDRAQPQHF. The DNA of the CDR3 is TGTGCCACCAGCAGAGCCCGGGACAGGGCTCAGCCCCAGCATTTT.

This clone was seen a handful of times. V usage is TRBV4-2 and J usage is TRBJ1-4, with 9 bases that match TRBD1. There are 16 residues in the CDR3. Per germline, CDR1 LGHNA and CDR2 YNFKEQ. V shed 0 bases and J 8 bases; nucleotides not matched to a gene: 7. CDR3: CASSQDRDRDDEKLFF. Here the CDR3 DNA reads TGTGCCAGCAGCCAAGACCGGGACAGGGATGACGAAAAACTGTTTTTT.

V gene TRBV4-2 combines with J gene TRBJ2-2, with D unclear. Trimming removed 1 base at V and 3 bases at J, with 21 bases between. The germline CDR1 and CDR2 sequences are LGHNA and YNFKEQ. The CDR3 spans 19 residues. Here the CDR3 DNA reads TGTGCCAGCAGCCAAGCCGCCCTTAAATTCTGGTCCTACACCGGGGAGCTGTTTTTT. Encoded protein: CASSQAALKFWSYTGELFF.

The V and J genes are TRBV29-1 and TRBJ2-7; D possibly corresponds to TRBD2 (7 bases). Germline CDR1 and CDR2: SQVTM and ANQGSEA. Trimming shortened V by 3 bases and J by 4 bases, and 13 bases separated the two germline ends. The CDR3 covers 13 residues. The CDR3, as DNA: TGCAGCGTTGACGGGGGGCTGGGGTACGAGCAGTACTTC. It encodes CSVDGGLGYEQYF.

The genes are TRBV4-3 and TRBJ2-4, with 11 bases aligning to TRBD2. The CDR3 is 20 amino acids. V trimming: 3 bases; J trimming: 0 bases; junction bases outside the gene matches: 13. The germline V gene has CDR1 LGHNA and CDR2 YSLEER. The CDR3 loop is CASSHRPGLAEDGAKNIQYF. DNA for the CDR3: TGCGCCAGCAGCCATCGTCCGGGACTAGCGGAAGACGGAGCCAAAAACATTCAGTACTTC.

The gene calls are TRBV5-1 and TRBJ1-1, with D unclear. The germline gives CDR1 SGHRS, CDR2 YFSETQ. V lost 6 bases to trimming and J lost 1 base, with 10 bases between them. The CDR3 contains 13 residues. CDR3 DNA sequence: TGCGCCAGCAAGAGGGATTCGAACACTGAAGCTTTCTTT. Translated, it gives CASKRDSNTEAFF.

CDR3 in amino acids: CASRTPTNEKLFF. The CDR3 coding sequence is TGTGCCAGCCGGACACCAACTAATGAAAAACTGTTTTTT. V is TRBV6-1 and J is TRBJ1-4; D is perhaps TRBD1 (5 bases). The germline V and J ends were trimmed by 8 bases and 0 bases, with 7 bases remaining between them. This CDR3 is 13 amino acids long. Per germline, CDR1 MNHNS and CDR2 SASEGT.

The chain joins TRBV27 to TRBJ2-7; D perhaps matches TRBD1 (6 bases). V was shortened by 6 bases and J by 7 bases, with 22 bases between the two germline ends. This CDR3 has 15 amino acids. Germline V lookup: CDR1 MNHEY, CDR2 SMNVEV (reference sequence). CDR3 protein: CASSTSPGGRLEQYF. The CDR3 DNA reads as TGTGCCAGCAGCACCTCACCTGGGGGCCGCCTGGAGCAGTACTTC.

The chain carries TRBV6-5 and TRBJ2-5; TRBD2 agrees at 7 bases. J lost 5 bases, V lost 8 bases, and 8 bases had no gene match. CDR1 MNHEY and CDR2 SVGAGI come from the germline V gene. The CDR3 totals 13 residues. CDR3 nucleotides: TGTGCCAGCCTCCCCCGGGGAGGGGAGACCCAGTACTTC. Translated: CASLPRGGETQYF.

The rearrangement joins TRBV5-5 to TRBJ2-5; D unclear. The CDR3 is 13 amino acids. Germline V CDR1 and CDR2: SGHKS, YYEKEE (reference sequence). Trimming took off 4 bases at V and 3 bases at J, with 10 bases between the two ends. CDR3 region: CASSILSEETQYF. CDR3 nucleotide sequence: TGTGCCAGCAGCATCCTATCGGAAGAGACCCAGTACTTC.

This chain uses TRBV27 with TRBJ2-3, with D hard to call. The germline V gene encodes CDR1 MNHEY and CDR2 SMNVEV (reference sequence). This CDR3 comprises 16 residues. The ends were cut back, 6 bases at V and 5 bases at J, with 21 bases in the middle. CDR3 nucleotide sequence: TGTGCCAGCAGCCCAATAATCAGTTCCTTCGGAGATACGCAGTATTTT. This gives the protein CASSPIISSFGDTQYF.

The chain's CDR3 is CASRGGRFYGYTF. In nucleotides, the CDR3 is TGTGCCAGCAGGGGTGGACGGTTCTATGGCTACACCTTC. V gene TRBV5-8 combines with J gene TRBJ1-2; unclear D gene. CDR1 SGHTS and CDR2 YDEGEE come from the germline V gene. V lost 5 bases and J lost 4, with 12 bases in between. The CDR3 has 13 amino acids.

This rearrangement joins TRBV5-6 to TRBJ1-4; 10 bases align to TRBD1. The V gene end was trimmed by 0 bases and the J gene end by 2 bases; junction bases not matched to a gene: 10. This CDR3 is 19 amino acids long. Germline CDR1 is SGHDT and CDR2 is YYEEEE. CDR3 bases: TGTGCCAGCAGCTTGGTGGGACAGGGGTGGTCGGTGACTAATGAAAAACTGTTTTTT. It encodes CASSLVGQGWSVTNEKLFF. The full variable domain, rest sourced from reference TRBV5-6 and TRBJ1-4, is DAGVTQSPTHLIKTRGQQVTLRCSPKSGHDTVSWYQQALGQGPQFIFQYYEEEERQRGNFPDRFSGHQFPNYSSELNVNALLLGDSALYLCASSLVGQGWSVTNEKLFFGSGTQLSVL.

This chain joins TRBV25-1 and TRBJ2-7; tentative D call: TRBD2 (8 bases). V dropped 5 bases and J dropped 0 bases, with 20 bases sitting between them. CDR3 length: 17 residues. Germline lookup yields CDR1 MGHDK and CDR2 SYGVNS. CDR3 DNA: TGTGCCAGCAGTCCCGGAGGGGGCGGGAGGAACTCCTACGAGCAGTACTTC. Protein product: CASSPGGGGRNSYEQYF.